Presented here are 32 T cell receptor beta chains from one specimen sequenced in a study of shared clonotypes between healthy human individuals. Assay: immunoSEQ multiplex PCR; the TCRdb copy retains only in-frame clones and omits some. The sample includes hundreds of thousands of clones, less than 80% of them seen just once. Sequencing input: memory CD4+ T cells sorted from blood. The subset denotes: CD45RA-negative fraction. The receptors come from a woman aged 25 to 39 in good health.

Only a few counts were recorded for this clone. J is TRBJ2-7 and V is TRBV27; D is perhaps TRBD1 (6 bases). Germline V lookup: CDR1 MNHEY, CDR2 SMNVEV (reference sequence). Trimming shortened V by 5 bases and J by 5 bases, and 10 bases separated the two germline ends. This CDR3 has 12 residues. The chain's CDR3 is CASSPTGNEQYF. In DNA, the CDR3 is TGTGCCAGCAGTCCCACAGGGAACGAGCAGTACTTC.

The chain recombines TRBV11-3 with TRBJ2-1, with D perhaps matching TRBD2 (6 bases). The V end lost 3 bases, the J end lost 8 bases, and 11 bases lay between the germline ends. The CDR3 sequence is 13 residues long. Germline CDR1 is SGHNT and CDR2 is YENEEA. In DNA, the CDR3 is TGTGCCAGCAGCTTCTCCGGGAGTGATGAGCAGTTCTTC. It specifies CASSFSGSDEQFF.

This clone was picked up a small number of times. The chain recombines TRBV19 with TRBJ2-7; D may be TRBD1 (6 bases). The CDR3 sequence is 17 residues long. Deletions cut 4 bases from V and 0 bases from J, with 19 bases between. The germline gives CDR1 LNHDA, CDR2 SQIVND (reference sequence). Here the CDR3 DNA reads TGTGCCAGTAGTAGGGGGCTCGGAGAAGGGCACTCCTACGAGCAGTACTTC. Its translation: CASSRGLGEGHSYEQYF.

V is TRBV11-2 and J is TRBJ1-3, with 8 positions matching TRBD1. Germline V gene data show CDR1 as SGHAT and CDR2 as FQNNGV. The CDR3 covers 13 residues. Trimming cost V 5 bases and J 4 bases; bases outside gene matches: 1. The chain's CDR3 is CASSRDRGNTIYF. The CDR3 DNA reads TGTGCCAGCAGCAGGGACAGGGGAAACACCATATATTTT. Using reference TRBV11-2 and TRBJ1-3 for the parts outside the CDR3, the full variable domain is EAGVAQSPRYKIIEKRQSVAFWCNPISGHATLYWYQQILGQGPKLLIQFQNNGVVDDSQLPKDRFSAERLKGVDSTLKIQPAKLEDSAVYLCASSRDRGNTIYFGEGSWLTVV.

This chain joins TRBV6-1 and TRBJ1-1, with 7 bases identical to TRBD1. V shed 2 bases, J shed 7 bases, and the junction held 4 bases outside the gene matches. This CDR3 region has 13 residues. Germline V gene sequence: CDR1 MNHNS, CDR2 SASEGT. CDR3 region: CASSERGLNEAFF. DNA of the CDR3: TGTGCCAGCAGTGAAAGGGGGCTCAATGAAGCTTTCTTT.

CDR3 sequence: CASSFAGEETQYF. Here the CDR3 DNA reads TGCGCCAGCAGCTTCGCGGGAGAGGAGACCCAGTACTTC. The V call is TRBV5-1, the J call TRBJ2-5, with 7 nucleotides matching TRBD2. V gave up 2 bases and J gave up 5 bases; unmatched junction bases: 3. Germline values: CDR1 SGHRS, CDR2 YFSETQ. The CDR3 runs to 13 residues.

The V gene is TRBV7-9, the J gene TRBJ2-1; TRBD2 aligns across 15 bases. CDR3 length equals 17 residues. The germline gives CDR1 SEHNR, CDR2 FQNEAQ (reference sequence). V gave up 0 bases and J gave up 8 bases; unmatched junction bases: 5. CDR3 region: CASSLAGLAGGQYEQFF. CDR3 DNA sequence: TGTGCCAGCAGCTTAGCCGGACTAGCGGGAGGGCAGTATGAGCAGTTCTTC.

This chain connects TRBV19 to TRBJ1-2; the D gene is possibly TRBD1 (5 bases). The CDR3 is 14 amino acids. Per the germline V gene, CDR1 is LNHDA and CDR2 is SQIVND (reference sequence). The V and J ends lost 7 bases and 4 bases respectively, with 16 bases between them. CDR3 DNA: TGTGCCAGTACGTCGAGGGGAACGGGCTATGGCTACACCTTC. It encodes CASTSRGTGYGYTF.

A few counts support this clone. This sequence joins TRBV28 and TRBJ2-7; TRBD1 matches at 9 bases. Germline V gives CDR1 MDHEN, CDR2 SYDVKM. V was pared by 5 bases and J by 5 bases, with 13 bases of the junction left unmatched. The CDR3 extends over 16 amino acids. The CDR3 DNA is TGTGCCAGCAGTCAATATGGGACAGGGAGGAGGAACGAGCAGTACTTC. It codes for CASSQYGTGRRNEQYF.

V usage is TRBV30 and J usage is TRBJ2-1, with 8 nucleotides matching TRBD2. After removal of 2 bases from V and 9 bases from J, the junction contained 6 bases not matched to a gene. Germline CDR1 reads GTSNPN; CDR2 reads SVGIG (reference sequence). The CDR3 runs to 13 residues. The CDR3 reads CAWSSGSRPEQFF. The CDR3 DNA reads as TGTGCCTGGAGTAGCGGGAGTAGGCCTGAGCAGTTCTTC. The variable domain in full, completed from reference TRBV30 and TRBJ2-1, reads SQTIHQWPATLVQPVGSPLSLECTVEGTSNPNLYWYRQAAGRGLQLLFYSVGIGQISSEVPQNLSASRPQDRQFILSSKKLLLSDSGFYLCAWSSGSRPEQFFGPGTRLTVL.

The chain combines TRBV7-9 with TRBJ2-5; D not certain. Germline V gene lookup returns CDR1 SEHNR and CDR2 FQNEAQ (reference sequence). Trimming took 1 base from V and 7 from J, leaving 10 bases between them. The CDR3 has 13 amino acids. DNA of the CDR3: TGTGCCAGCAGCTTAGTGCCGCCGGGGACCCAGTACTTC. It encodes CASSLVPPGTQYF.

V and J are TRBV25-1 and TRBJ2-1, with D perhaps matching TRBD2 (7 bases). CDR1 is MGHDK, CDR2 SYGVNS, per germline. Trimming shortened V by 3 bases and J by 0 bases, and 18 bases separated the two germline ends. The CDR3 spans 18 residues. In DNA form, the CDR3 reads TGTGCCAGCAGTGACACACCGGAGGGGGGGAGCTCCTACAATGAGCAGTTCTTC. Translated, it gives CASSDTPEGGSSYNEQFF.

The chain couples TRBV5-1 to TRBJ1-5, with a possible D match to TRBD1 (5 bases). Trimming stripped 4 bases from V and 11 bases from J, with 19 bases between. Germline-derived CDR1 and CDR2 are SGHRS and YFSETQ. This CDR3 is built from 14 residues. This chain's CDR3 is CASSLGTGGAAQHF. CDR3 bases: TGCGCCAGCAGCCTAGGGACGGGGGGTGCAGCCCAGCATTTT.

The chain links TRBV6-6 to TRBJ2-2, with D possibly being TRBD1 or TRBD2 (6 bases each). The V gene's germline CDR1 is MNHNY and CDR2 SVGAGI (reference sequence). V gave up 7 bases and J gave up 6 bases, with 18 bases separating them. This CDR3 contains 15 residues. The CDR3 here is CASTLQGGGAGELFF. The CDR3 region has the DNA TGTGCCAGCACCCTGCAAGGGGGAGGTGCCGGGGAGCTGTTTTTT.

This rearrangement joins TRBV7-2 to TRBJ1-2; D unclear. The CDR3 is 15 amino acids. The germline gives CDR1 SGHTA, CDR2 FQGNSA. The germline V and J ends were trimmed by 4 bases and 2 bases, with 14 bases remaining between them. The CDR3 reads CASSSPGRWNYGYTF. CDR3 nucleotide sequence: TGTGCCAGCAGCTCACCGGGCCGGTGGAACTATGGCTACACCTTC.

The chain uses TRBV28 and TRBJ1-4; D might be TRBD1 (5 bases). Germline V CDR1 and CDR2: MDHEN, SYDVKM. Trimming took 5 bases from V and 5 from J, leaving 12 bases between them. The CDR3 extends over 14 amino acids. The CDR3 loop is CASSETALNEKLFF. As DNA, the CDR3 is TGTGCCAGCAGTGAGACAGCTTTAAATGAAAAACTGTTTTTT.

The chain couples TRBV2 to TRBJ2-3, with a possible D match to TRBD2 (5 bases). Germline loops: CDR1 SNHLY, CDR2 FYNNEI. Trimming took off 5 bases at V and 1 base at J, with 13 bases between the two ends. The CDR3 is made up of 15 amino acids. CDR3 nucleotide sequence: TGTGCCAGCAGTCGACTTACTAGTGGCACAGATACGCAGTATTTT. Amino acid sequence: CASSRLTSGTDTQYF.

A single count supports this clone. This chain links TRBV7-9 with TRBJ2-1; 10 nucleotides agree with TRBD2. The V and J ends lost 1 base and 4 bases, in that order; junction bases with no gene match: 4. Germline lookup yields CDR1 SEHNR and CDR2 FQNEAQ (reference sequence). CDR3 length: 16 amino acids. The CDR3 sequence is CASSLEILAGYNEQFF. In DNA, the CDR3 is TGTGCCAGCAGCTTAGAGATACTAGCGGGGTACAATGAGCAGTTCTTC.

As DNA, the CDR3 is TGTGCCTGGACCTCCAGGTACAATGAGCAGTTCTTC. Translation: CAWTSRYNEQFF. This chain connects TRBV30 to TRBJ2-1; D is unresolved. V was pared by 4 bases and J by 4 bases, with 8 bases between. CDR1 and CDR2 (germline): GTSNPN, SVGIG (reference sequence). The CDR3 is 12 residues long.

About this clone: The sample carries other DNA sequences with the same CDR3. V and J are TRBV2 and TRBJ2-3, with a possible D match to TRBD1 (5 bases). V shed 7 bases and J shed 1 base, with 9 bases lying between them. The CDR3 spans 13 residues. CDR1 and CDR2 (germline): SNHLY, FYNNEI. This CDR3 reads CASTRVRTDTQYF. CDR3 DNA: TGTGCCAGCACCAGGGTACGCACAGATACGCAGTATTTT.

J is TRBJ2-2 and V is TRBV5-1, with D unresolved. The CDR3 is 12 residues long. Trimming cost V 3 bases and J 9 bases, with 9 bases left between them. Per the germline V gene, CDR1 is SGHRS and CDR2 is YFSETQ. Written as DNA, the CDR3 is TGCGCCAGCAGCTGGGAAGACAGGGAGCTGTTTTTT. Residues: CASSWEDRELFF.

This clone was observed a few times. This chain uses TRBV11-3 with TRBJ2-1; 12 bases match TRBD1. The ends lost 1 base at V and 7 bases at J; junction bases unmatched: 2. The CDR3 is made up of 15 amino acids. The germline V gene has CDR1 SGHNT and CDR2 YENEEA. The CDR3 coding sequence is TGTGCCAGCAGCTTAGGGGGACAGGGGGCGAATGAGCAGTTCTTC. Translation: CASSLGGQGANEQFF.

V is TRBV7-2 and J is TRBJ2-3; possibly TRBD2 for D (6 bases). The CDR3 is 12 residues long. Germline V CDR1 and CDR2: SGHTA, FQGNSA. V was pared by 2 bases and J by 11 bases, with 11 bases between. The CDR3 reads CASSLTGTVQYF. CDR3 DNA: TGTGCCAGCAGCTTAACCGGGACTGTGCAGTATTTT.

Points on this clone: This likely stems from a read error, as it lies one base from a far larger clone. The V gene is TRBV29-1, the J gene TRBJ2-7; 10 bases are a match to TRBD2. The CDR3 covers 14 residues. Germline CDR1 SQVTM, CDR2 ANQGSEA. The junction had 14 bases not matched to a gene; V was cut back by 7 bases and J by 8 bases. Here the CDR3 reads CSARGPSGSSKQYF. The CDR3 bases are TGCAGCGCCCGAGGGCCTAGCGGGAGCAGCAAGCAGTACTTC.

The CDR3 loop reads CASSISRRGGRTPYNEQFF. The CDR3 nucleotides are TGTGCCAGTAGTATAAGTCGAAGAGGGGGACGGACTCCCTACAATGAGCAGTTCTTC. This chain connects TRBV19 to TRBJ2-1; the D gene is possibly TRBD1 (6 bases). V was clipped by 2 bases and J by 2 bases, with 22 bases between them. Per germline, CDR1 LNHDA and CDR2 SQIVND (reference sequence). The CDR3 is made up of 19 amino acids.

The chain recombines TRBV6-5 with TRBJ2-7; 7 bases align to TRBD1. The CDR3 consists of 15 residues. Trimming cost V 1 base and J 4 bases; bases outside gene matches: 7. Germline assignment: CDR1 MNHEY and CDR2 SVGAGI. The CDR3 loop is CASSYLGQEIYEQYF. For the CDR3, the DNA is TGTGCCAGCAGTTACTTAGGACAGGAAATTTACGAGCAGTACTTC.

The chain couples TRBV25-1 to TRBJ2-7, with D unresolved. CDR1 and CDR2 from the germline V gene are MGHDK and SYGVNS. The CDR3 is made up of 17 amino acids. The V end lost 2 bases, the J end lost 3 bases, and 20 bases lay between the germline ends. In DNA form, the CDR3 reads TGTGCCAGCAGTGAAAGGTCCCCCCCTCTGGGCTACTACGAGCAGTACTTC. It translates to CASSERSPPLGYYEQYF.

CDR3 sequence (DNA): TGCAGCGTTCGTAGCGGGAGGGTTGAGCAGTTCTTC. Its protein product is CSVRSGRVEQFF. V is TRBV29-1 and J is TRBJ2-1; TRBD2 aligns across 11 bases. Looked up from germline, CDR1 is SQVTM and CDR2 is ANQGSEA. The length of the CDR3 is 12 residues. V was clipped by 5 bases and J by 9 bases; unmatched bases: 3.

The chain is built from TRBV19 and TRBJ2-3; TRBD2 aligns across 9 bases. This CDR3 is 16 amino acids long. Trimming at V came to 1 base and at J to 1 base, leaving 3 bases not matched to a gene. Germline loops: CDR1 LNHDA, CDR2 SQIVND (reference sequence). CDR3 nucleotide sequence: TGTGCCAGTAGTATAGCTAGCGGGACTCGCACAGATACGCAGTATTTT. This encodes CASSIASGTRTDTQYF.

The chain has TRBV28 and TRBJ1-1; perhaps TRBD1 as D (5 bases). Germline values: CDR1 MDHEN, CDR2 SYDVKM. CDR3 length equals 14 residues. V was pared by 5 bases and J by 7 bases, with 17 bases between. Here the CDR3 reads CASSGMGVGGEAFF. The CDR3 region has the DNA TGTGCCAGCAGTGGTATGGGAGTCGGGGGTGAAGCTTTCTTT.

The chain uses TRBV5-4 and TRBJ2-3, with 10 bases lining up with TRBD1. The CDR3 runs 15 residues. Looked up from germline, CDR1 is SGHNT and CDR2 is YYREEE (reference sequence). V trimming: 4 bases; J trimming: 4 bases; junction bases outside the gene matches: 6. CDR3 amino acids: CASSLRTGGSDTQYF. Written as DNA, the CDR3 is TGTGCCAGCAGCCTGCGGACAGGGGGATCAGATACGCAGTATTTT.

The chain employs TRBV4-1 and TRBJ2-3, with D perhaps assigned TRBD1 or TRBD2 (5 bases each). Germline lookup yields CDR1 MGHRA and CDR2 YSYEKL. V was shortened by 2 bases and J by 4 bases, with 10 bases between the two germline ends. The CDR3 sequence is 14 residues long. The CDR3 DNA is TGCGCCAGCAGCCAAAAAGGGACCTCAGATACGCAGTATTTT. Encoded protein: CASSQKGTSDTQYF.